This TCR beta chain is from a study of post-analysis software for immune sequencing data. General observations from the study: Patients carried roughly five TRBV segments more frequently than controls did, and TRBV5-6, TRBV5-1 and TRBV20-1 were among them.

Researchers reported that TCR beta cDNA libraries carried unique molecular identifiers. TCRdb called the PCR reads again in MiXCR, with one record for every CDR3 protein. Counted here are hundreds of thousands of distinct CDR3 sequences, 25% to 30% occurring once; the ten biggest clones make up more than 0.55%. CDR1 is SGHTA, CDR2 FQGNSA, per germline. V lost 0 bases and J lost 6, with 12 bases in between. The CDR3 length is 15 residues. This clonotype was observed a few times. Its antigen is currently unknown. What was sequenced was blood. The source of this sequence is a girl under 18 with multiple sclerosis. V gene TRBV7-2 combines with J gene TRBJ2-1, with a tentative D call TRBD2 (5 bases). CDR3 coding DNA: TGTGCCAGCAGCTTAGCCTCTCTAGCTCTCAATGAGCAGTTCTTC. Protein sequence: CASSLASLALNEQFF.